The clone carrying this T cell receptor beta chain was counted a single time. This entry belongs to a study of OX40 agonist ivuxolimab in advanced cancers. Profiled with immunoSEQ multiplex PCR; TCRdb holds only in-frame clones, not every one. The table records about 83,000 clones, 85% of them present only once. V was clipped by 5 bases and J by 2 bases; unmatched bases: 10. The CDR3 is 16 amino acids. The V gene's germline CDR1 is SGHTA and CDR2 FQGNSA. This TCR came from an adult with an advanced solid tumor such as melanoma, head and neck, liver or kidney cancer. Sequences were derived from CD4+ or CD8+ T cells sorted from blood, sampled in a trial of the OX40 agonist ivuxolimab. V gene TRBV7-2 combines with J gene TRBJ1-2, with TRBD1 matching over 8 bases. CDR3 DNA sequence: TGTGCCAGCAGCCGAGCGCCCCGGACAGGGAACTATGGCTACACCTTC. This codes for CASSRAPRTGNYGYTF.